This T cell receptor beta chain derives from a study of blood T cell repertoires in COVID-19. In the study overall: Nucleic acid was either cDNA or gDNA, and it came from T cells, B-cell-depleted T cells, or PBMCs.

The CDR3 sequence is 13 residues long. In germline, CDR1 is SNHLY, CDR2 FYNNEI. V lost 8 bases and J 3 bases, leaving 13 bases between the germline ends. The assay was immunoSEQ multiplex PCR, and TCRdb's table has in-frame clones only and misses some. The data contain approximately 130,000 clones, around 86% of them seen just once; the ten biggest clones take up 18%. The receptor was isolated from a woman aged 45-60 years who had recovered from COVID-19. Sequences were obtained from peripheral blood. This sequence joins TRBV2 and TRBJ1-1; D gene uncertain. This CDR3 is CASGVTKDTEAFF. In DNA, the CDR3 is TGTGCCAGCGGAGTAACAAAGGACACTGAAGCTTTCTTT.